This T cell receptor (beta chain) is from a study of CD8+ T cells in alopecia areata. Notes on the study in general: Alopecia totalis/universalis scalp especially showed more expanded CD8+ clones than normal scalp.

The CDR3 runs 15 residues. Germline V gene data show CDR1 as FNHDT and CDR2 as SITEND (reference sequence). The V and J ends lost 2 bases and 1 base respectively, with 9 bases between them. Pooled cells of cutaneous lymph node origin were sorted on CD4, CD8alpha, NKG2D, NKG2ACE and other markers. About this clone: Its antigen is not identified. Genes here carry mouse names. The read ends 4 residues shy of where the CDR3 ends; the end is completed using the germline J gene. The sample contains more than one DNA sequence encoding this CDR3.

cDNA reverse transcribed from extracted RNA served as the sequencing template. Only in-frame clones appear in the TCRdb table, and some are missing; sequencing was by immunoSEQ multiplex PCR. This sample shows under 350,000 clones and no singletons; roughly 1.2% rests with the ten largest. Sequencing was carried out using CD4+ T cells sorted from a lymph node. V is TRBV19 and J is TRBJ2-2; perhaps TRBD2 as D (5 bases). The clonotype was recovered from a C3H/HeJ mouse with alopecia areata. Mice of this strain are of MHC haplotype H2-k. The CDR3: CASSIGLGNTGQLYF. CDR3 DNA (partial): TGTGCCAGCAGTATCGGCCTGGGAAACACCGGG.